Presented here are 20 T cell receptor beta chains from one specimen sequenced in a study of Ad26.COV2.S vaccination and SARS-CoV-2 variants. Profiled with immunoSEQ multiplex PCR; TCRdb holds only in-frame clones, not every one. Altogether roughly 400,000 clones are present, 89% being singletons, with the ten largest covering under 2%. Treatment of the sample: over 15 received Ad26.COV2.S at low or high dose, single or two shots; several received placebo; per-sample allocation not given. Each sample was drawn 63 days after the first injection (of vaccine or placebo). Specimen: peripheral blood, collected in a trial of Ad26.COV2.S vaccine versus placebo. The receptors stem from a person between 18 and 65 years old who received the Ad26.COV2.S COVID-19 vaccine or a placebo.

The CDR3 loop reads CASRAGGELFF. CDR3 coding DNA: TGTGCCAGCAGGGCGGGCGGGGAGCTGTTTTTT. V is TRBV27 and J is TRBJ2-2; D perhaps matches TRBD2 (5 bases). The ends were cut back, 6 bases at V and 7 bases at J, with 6 bases in the middle. Germline CDR1 is MNHEY and CDR2 is SMNVEV (reference sequence). This CDR3 has 11 residues.

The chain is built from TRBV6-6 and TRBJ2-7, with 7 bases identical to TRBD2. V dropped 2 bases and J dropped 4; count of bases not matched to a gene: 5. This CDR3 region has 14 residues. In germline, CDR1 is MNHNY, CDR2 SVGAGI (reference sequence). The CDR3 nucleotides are TGTGCCAGCAGTTACGTGTGGGAGGGGTACGAGCAGTACTTC. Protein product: CASSYVWEGYEQYF.

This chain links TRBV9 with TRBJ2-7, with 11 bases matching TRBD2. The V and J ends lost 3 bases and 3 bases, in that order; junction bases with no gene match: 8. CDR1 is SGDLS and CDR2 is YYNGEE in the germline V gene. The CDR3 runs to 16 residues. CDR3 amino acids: CASSEIAGGPVYEQYF. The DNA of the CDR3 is TGTGCCAGCAGCGAGATAGCGGGAGGGCCTGTCTACGAGCAGTACTTC.

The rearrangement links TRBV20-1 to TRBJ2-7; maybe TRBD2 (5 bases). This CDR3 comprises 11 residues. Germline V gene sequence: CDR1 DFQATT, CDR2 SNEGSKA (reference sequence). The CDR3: CGVGSGHEQYF. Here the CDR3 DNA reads TGCGGGGTGGGAAGCGGCCACGAGCAGTACTTC.

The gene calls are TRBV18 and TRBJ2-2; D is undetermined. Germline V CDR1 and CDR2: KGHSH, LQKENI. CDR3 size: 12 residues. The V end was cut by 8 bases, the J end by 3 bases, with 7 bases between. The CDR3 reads CASTTDTGELFF. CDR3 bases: TGTGCCAGCACGACCGACACCGGGGAGCTGTTTTTT. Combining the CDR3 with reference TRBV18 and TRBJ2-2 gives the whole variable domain NAGVMQNPRHLVRRRGQEARLRCSPMKGHSHVYWYRQLPEEGLKFMVYLQKENIIDESGMPKERFSAEFPKEGPSILRIQQVVRGDSAAYFCASTTDTGELFFGEGSRLTVL.

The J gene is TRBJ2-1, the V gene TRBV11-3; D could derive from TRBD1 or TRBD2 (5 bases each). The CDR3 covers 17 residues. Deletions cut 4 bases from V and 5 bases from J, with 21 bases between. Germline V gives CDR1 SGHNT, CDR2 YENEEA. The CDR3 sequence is CASSSPPGTPTDNEQFF. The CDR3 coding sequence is TGTGCCAGCAGCTCCCCCCCCGGGACCCCAACCGACAATGAGCAGTTCTTC.

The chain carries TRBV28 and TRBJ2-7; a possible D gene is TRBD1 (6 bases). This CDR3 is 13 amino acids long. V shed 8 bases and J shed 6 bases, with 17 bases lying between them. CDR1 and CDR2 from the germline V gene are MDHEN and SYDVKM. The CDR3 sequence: CASENRVWGEQYF. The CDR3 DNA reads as TGTGCCAGCGAAAACAGGGTGTGGGGCGAGCAGTACTTC. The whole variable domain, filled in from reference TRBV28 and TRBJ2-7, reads DVKVTQSSRYLVKRTGEKVFLECVQDMDHENMFWYRQDPGLGLRLIYFSYDVKMKEKGDIPEGYSVSREKKERFSLILESASTNQTSMYLCASENRVWGEQYFGPGTRLTVT.

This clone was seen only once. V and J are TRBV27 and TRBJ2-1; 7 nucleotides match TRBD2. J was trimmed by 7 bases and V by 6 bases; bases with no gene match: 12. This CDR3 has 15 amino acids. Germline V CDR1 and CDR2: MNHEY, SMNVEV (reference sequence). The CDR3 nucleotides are TGTGCCAGCAGCCGCTTTAGCGGGCCTGGGAATGAGCAGTTCTTC. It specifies CASSRFSGPGNEQFF.

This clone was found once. The chain's CDR3 is CASRDLTSEQFF. The DNA for the CDR3 is TGTGCCAGCAGGGACCTAACTAGCGAGCAGTTCTTC. V and J are TRBV3-1 (or the pseudogene TRBV3-2) and TRBJ2-1, with a weak D call TRBD2 (6 bases). Germline V gene sequence: CDR1 LGHDT, CDR2 YNNKEL (reference sequence). The CDR3 is made up of 12 amino acids. Trimming cost V 6 bases and J 10 bases, with 13 bases left between them.

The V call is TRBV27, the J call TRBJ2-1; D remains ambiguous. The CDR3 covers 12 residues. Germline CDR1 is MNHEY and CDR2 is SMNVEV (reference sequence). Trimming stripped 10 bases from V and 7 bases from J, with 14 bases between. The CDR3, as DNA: TGTGCCACCTCCCAGAGAGGAAATGAGCAGTTCTTC. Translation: CATSQRGNEQFF.

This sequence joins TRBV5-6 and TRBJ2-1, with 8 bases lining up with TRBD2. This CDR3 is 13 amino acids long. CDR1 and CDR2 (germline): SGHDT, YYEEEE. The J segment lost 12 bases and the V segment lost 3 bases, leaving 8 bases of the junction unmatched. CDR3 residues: CASSWRREGGQFF. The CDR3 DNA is TGTGCCAGCAGCTGGAGACGGGAGGGCGGGCAGTTCTTC.

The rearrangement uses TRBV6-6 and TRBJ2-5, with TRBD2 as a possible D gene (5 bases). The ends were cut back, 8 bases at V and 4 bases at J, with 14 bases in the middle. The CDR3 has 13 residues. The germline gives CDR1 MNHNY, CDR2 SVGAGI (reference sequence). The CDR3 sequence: CASGFEGGETQYF. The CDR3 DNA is TGTGCCAGCGGATTTGAGGGTGGAGAGACCCAGTACTTC.

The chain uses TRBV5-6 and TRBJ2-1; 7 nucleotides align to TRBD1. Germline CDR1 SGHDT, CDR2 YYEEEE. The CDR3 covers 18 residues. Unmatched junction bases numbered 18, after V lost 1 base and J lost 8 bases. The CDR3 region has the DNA TGTGCCAGCAGCTTGATATGGTCGGAGACAGGGCTAGGGGATGAGCAGTTCTTC. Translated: CASSLIWSETGLGDEQFF.

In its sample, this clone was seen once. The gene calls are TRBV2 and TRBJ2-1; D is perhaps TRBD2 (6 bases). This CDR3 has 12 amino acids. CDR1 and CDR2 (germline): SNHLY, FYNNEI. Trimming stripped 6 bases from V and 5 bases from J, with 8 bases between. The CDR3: CASRDYDNEQFF. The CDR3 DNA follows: TGTGCCAGCAGGGACTACGACAATGAGCAGTTCTTC.

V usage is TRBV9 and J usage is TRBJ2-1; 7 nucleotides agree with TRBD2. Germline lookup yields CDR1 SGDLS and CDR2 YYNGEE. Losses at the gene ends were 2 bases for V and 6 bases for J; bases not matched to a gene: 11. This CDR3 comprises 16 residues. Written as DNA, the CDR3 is TGTGCCAGCAGCGTGGGGGGTGGCGGGAGCCTCAATGAGCAGTTCTTC. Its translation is CASSVGGGGSLNEQFF.

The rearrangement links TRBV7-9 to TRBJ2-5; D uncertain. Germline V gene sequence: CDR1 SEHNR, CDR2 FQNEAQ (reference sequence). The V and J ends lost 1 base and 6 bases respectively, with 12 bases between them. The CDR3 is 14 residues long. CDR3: CASSLEGAVQTQYF. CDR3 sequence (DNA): TGTGCCAGCAGCTTAGAAGGTGCCGTGCAGACCCAGTACTTC.

The CDR3 nucleotides are TGCGCCAGCAGCCAGACCAGGTCCGCAGATACGCAGTATTTT. As protein: CASSQTRSADTQYF. This chain links TRBV5-1 with TRBJ2-3; no clear D gene. The CDR3 loop spans 14 amino acids. Germline lookup yields CDR1 SGHRS and CDR2 YFSETQ. V shed 4 bases and J shed 4 bases, with 13 bases lying between them.

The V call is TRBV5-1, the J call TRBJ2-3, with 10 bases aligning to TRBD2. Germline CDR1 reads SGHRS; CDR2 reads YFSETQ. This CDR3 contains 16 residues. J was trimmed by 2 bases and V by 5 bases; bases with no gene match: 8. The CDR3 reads CASRRGLAGDTDTQYF. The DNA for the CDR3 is TGCGCCAGCAGACGAGGGCTAGCGGGAGACACAGATACGCAGTATTTT.

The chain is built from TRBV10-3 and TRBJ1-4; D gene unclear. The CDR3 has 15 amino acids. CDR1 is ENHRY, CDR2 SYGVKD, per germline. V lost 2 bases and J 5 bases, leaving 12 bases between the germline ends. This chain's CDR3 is CAISEGRKKNEKLFF. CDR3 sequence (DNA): TGTGCCATCAGTGAGGGACGTAAGAAGAATGAAAAACTGTTTTTT.

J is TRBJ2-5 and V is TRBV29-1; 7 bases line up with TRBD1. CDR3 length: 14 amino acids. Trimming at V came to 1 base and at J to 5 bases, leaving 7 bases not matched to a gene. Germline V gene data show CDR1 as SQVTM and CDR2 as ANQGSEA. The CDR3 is CSVEGRGSRETQYF. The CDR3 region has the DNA TGCAGCGTTGAAGGCAGGGGGTCCAGGGAGACCCAGTACTTC.